Presented here are 26 T cell receptor beta chains from one specimen sequenced in a study of CD8 T cells in Susac syndrome. With random hexamers, reverse transcription was performed on roughly 0.45 to 1 ug of RNA. One entry per CDR3 protein, called by TCRdb with MiXCR from the immunoSEQ multiplex PCR reads. This table has roughly 50,000 distinct CDR3 sequences, almost 95% appearing once. Material: CD8+ T cells from PBMCs. The origin of the receptors is a human donor in good health.

This chain uses TRBV20-1 with TRBJ1-1; TRBD1 might be the D (6 bases). Looked up from germline, CDR1 is DFQATT and CDR2 is SNEGSKA (reference sequence). CDR3 size: 13 residues. Between the trimmed V and J ends, which lost 0 bases and 3 bases, there was a span of 8 bases. CDR3 region: CSARDGGDTEAFF. DNA of the CDR3: TGCAGTGCTAGAGATGGGGGCGACACTGAAGCTTTCTTT.

V usage is TRBV6-2 or TRBV6-3 and J usage is TRBJ2-3; possibly TRBD2 for D (5 bases). CDR1 and CDR2 from the germline V gene are MNHEY and SVGEGT. V lost 7 bases, J lost 2 bases, and 7 bases lay in between. This CDR3 has 12 amino acids. CDR3 in DNA: TGTGCCAGCATAGGACTCACAGATACGCAGTATTTT. This codes for CASIGLTDTQYF.

J is TRBJ1-5 and V is TRBV19; D gene unclear. Germline V lookup: CDR1 LNHDA, CDR2 SQIVND (reference sequence). With 1 base removed from V and 0 bases from J, the gap between germline ends came to 13 bases. This CDR3 contains 17 residues. The CDR3 sequence is CASSIGRDTYSNQPQHF. CDR3 nucleotides: TGTGCCAGTAGTATAGGAAGGGATACGTATAGCAATCAGCCCCAGCATTTT.

The chain couples TRBV3-1 to TRBJ2-7, with 10 bases that match TRBD1. CDR3 length equals 15 residues. Trimming cost V 4 bases and J 3 bases; bases outside gene matches: 6. The germline V gene encodes CDR1 LGHDT and CDR2 YNNKEL (reference sequence). The CDR3 nucleotides read TGTGCCAGCAGCCCCCCGGGACAGGGGATCTACGAGCAGTACTTC. This sequence encodes CASSPPGQGIYEQYF.

V and J are TRBV12-3 or TRBV12-4 and TRBJ2-1; 8 bases align to TRBD1. This CDR3 spans 13 amino acids. The trim removed 5 bases at V and 4 bases at J, leaving 1 base unmatched. For the CDR3, the DNA is TGTGCCAGCAGTGGGACAGGATACAATGAGCAGTTCTTC. Translated: CASSGTGYNEQFF.

This chain uses TRBV19 with TRBJ2-7; D gene uncertain. This CDR3 is built from 14 residues. Looked up from germline, CDR1 is LNHDA and CDR2 is SQIVND (reference sequence). Trimming shortened V by 3 bases and J by 2 bases, and 11 bases separated the two germline ends. This chain's CDR3 is CASSMVGLAYEQYF. CDR3 bases: TGTGCCAGTAGTATGGTCGGTCTGGCCTACGAGCAGTACTTC.

This clonotype has just one count. J is TRBJ2-5 and V is TRBV5-6; possibly TRBD2 for D (5 bases). Germline CDR1 and CDR2: SGHDT and YYEEEE. Trimming removed 4 bases at V and 4 bases at J, with 20 bases between. CDR3 length: 16 amino acids. CDR3 nucleotides: TGTGCCAGCAGCGGGAGTTGGGATCAACCAGGAGAGACCCAGTACTTC. Encoded protein: CASSGSWDQPGETQYF.

V and J are TRBV7-9 and TRBJ2-1; possibly TRBD2 for D (6 bases). This CDR3 has 16 residues. In germline, CDR1 is SEHNR, CDR2 FQNEAQ (reference sequence). V lost 1 base and J lost 4, with 14 bases in between. As DNA, the CDR3 is TGTGCCAGCAGCTTAGTAGGGGACTTCAGATACAATGAGCAGTTCTTC. This codes for CASSLVGDFRYNEQFF.

The gene calls are TRBV12-3 or TRBV12-4 and TRBJ2-1, with 14 bases lining up with TRBD2. Trimming removed 5 bases from V and 7 bases from J; junction bases left unmatched: 7. The CDR3 runs to 16 residues. The CDR3 region is CASSPTGTSGSNEQFF. CDR3 in DNA: TGTGCCAGCAGTCCTACCGGGACTAGCGGGAGTAATGAGCAGTTCTTC.

The chain joins TRBV4-1 to TRBJ1-1; TRBD1 aligns across 12 bases. Unmatched junction bases numbered 17, after V lost 8 bases and J lost 4 bases. The CDR3 has 18 residues. Germline V CDR1 and CDR2: MGHRA, YSYEKL. CDR3 sequence reads: CASCRGSGTGGLCTEAFF. CDR3 nucleotide sequence: TGCGCCAGCTGCCGCGGATCCGGGACAGGGGGCCTGTGCACTGAAGCTTTCTTT.

CDR3 sequence: CASSLWTGGADTQYF. CDR3 coding DNA: TGTGCCAGCAGTTTATGGACAGGGGGCGCAGATACGCAGTATTTT. The chain has TRBV27 and TRBJ2-3; 11 bases agree with TRBD1. V was pared by 1 base and J by 4 bases, with 1 base of the junction left unmatched. The germline V gene has CDR1 MNHEY and CDR2 SMNVEV (reference sequence). The length of the CDR3 is 15 residues.

The chain couples TRBV13 to TRBJ1-2; D is uncertain. The CDR3 spans 14 residues. Germline assignment: CDR1 PRHDT and CDR2 FYEKMQ (reference sequence). Trimming cost V 5 bases and J 5 bases, with 15 bases left between them. The chain's CDR3 is CASSPGSSHYGYTF. In DNA form, the CDR3 reads TGTGCCAGCAGCCCCGGGTCCTCGCATTATGGCTACACCTTC.

CDR3 coding DNA: TGTGCCAGCAGTCAGTGGGGCGCGCGCACAGATACGCAGTATTTT. Translated, it gives CASSQWGARTDTQYF. The chain links TRBV12-3 or TRBV12-4 to TRBJ2-3; D may be TRBD1 (5 bases). V dropped 5 bases and J dropped 1 base, with 13 bases sitting between them. This CDR3 comprises 15 residues.

This clonotype was seen a single time. V usage is TRBV6-4 and J usage is TRBJ2-3, with 8 bases lining up with TRBD2. The V and J ends lost 0 bases and 9 bases, in that order; junction bases with no gene match: 2. This CDR3 has 13 residues. Germline V gene data show CDR1 as MRHNA and CDR2 as SNTAGT. CDR3 loop: CASSDSTSGTQYF. CDR3 in DNA: TGTGCCAGCAGTGACTCTACTAGCGGCACGCAGTATTTT.

The CDR3 DNA is TGTGCCAGCAGTTCCGGGACATCTGGCTACACCTTC. Translating it yields CASSSGTSGYTF. V usage is TRBV6-5 and J usage is TRBJ1-2; tentatively, D is TRBD1 (6 bases). CDR3 length: 12 amino acids. Trimming took off 4 bases at V and 7 bases at J, with 10 bases between the two ends. Germline assignment: CDR1 MNHEY and CDR2 SVGAGI.

The V gene is TRBV29-1, the J gene TRBJ1-4; 8 positions match TRBD1. Germline-derived CDR1 and CDR2 are SQVTM and ANQGSEA. V shed 0 bases and J 0 bases; nucleotides not matched to a gene: 3. The CDR3 is made up of 16 amino acids. The CDR3 region is CSVEEGQDATNEKLFF. The CDR3 DNA sequence: TGCAGCGTTGAAGAGGGACAGGATGCAACTAATGAAAAACTGTTTTTT.

This clonotype was seen a few times. The chain joins TRBV14 to TRBJ1-4; D is unclear. V was cut by 0 bases and J by 8 bases, with 10 bases left in between. CDR3 length equals 14 residues. Looked up from germline, CDR1 is SGHDN and CDR2 is FVKESK. The CDR3: CASSQENRVEKLFF. CDR3 in DNA: TGTGCCAGCAGCCAAGAAAACAGAGTGGAAAAACTGTTTTTT.

This chain connects TRBV10-3 to TRBJ2-2; 9 bases line up with TRBD1. CDR1 and CDR2 from the germline V gene are ENHRY and SYGVKD. The CDR3 is made up of 14 amino acids. V shed 2 bases, J shed 11 bases, and the junction held 6 bases outside the gene matches. Here the CDR3 DNA reads TGTGCCATCAGTGAGAGCGGACAGGGGTCTGAGCTGTTTTTT. Protein sequence: CAISESGQGSELFF.

The chain links TRBV7-9 to TRBJ2-1; D unclear. Germline CDR1 is SEHNR and CDR2 is FQNEAQ (reference sequence). V was shortened by 7 bases and J by 1 base, with 14 bases between the two germline ends. This CDR3 comprises 15 residues. Written as DNA, the CDR3 is TGTGCCAGCATCCCTTCGGACCAGTCCTACAATGAGCAGTTCTTC. It yields the protein CASIPSDQSYNEQFF. Full variable domain (outside the CDR3, taken from reference TRBV7-9 and TRBJ2-1): DTGVSQNPRHKITKRGQNVTFRCDPISEHNRLYWYRQTLGQGPEFLTYFQNEAQLEKSRLLSDRFSAERPKGSFSTLEIQRTEQGDSAMYLCASIPSDQSYNEQFFGPGTRLTVL.

This clonotype was observed a single time. The chain combines TRBV20-1 with TRBJ2-1; D is possibly TRBD2 (6 bases). Trimming cost V 3 bases and J 6 bases, with 12 bases left between them. This CDR3 spans 13 amino acids. The germline gives CDR1 DFQATT, CDR2 SNEGSKA (reference sequence). CDR3 amino acids: CSARLGEVNEQFF. The CDR3 DNA reads TGCAGTGCTAGGCTAGGGGAGGTCAATGAGCAGTTCTTC.

The rearrangement joins TRBV30 to TRBJ2-1; D is ambiguous. The germline CDR1 and CDR2 sequences are GTSNPN and SVGIG (reference sequence). The CDR3 sequence is 12 residues long. V lost 4 bases and J 8 bases, leaving 12 bases between the germline ends. CDR3 region: CAWIDKLHEQFF. CDR3 nucleotides: TGTGCCTGGATTGACAAACTCCATGAGCAGTTCTTC.

This chain joins TRBV7-2 and TRBJ2-3, with D unclear. From germline, CDR1 is SGHTA and CDR2 FQGNSA. Trimming removed 3 bases at V and 4 bases at J, with 5 bases between. CDR3 length equals 12 residues. In nucleotides, the CDR3 is TGTGCCAGCAGCTTCGATGCAGATACGCAGTATTTT. It yields the protein CASSFDADTQYF. Full variable domain (remainder filled in from reference TRBV7-2 and TRBJ2-3): GAGVSQSPSNKVTEKGKDVELRCDPISGHTALYWYRQSLGQGLEFLIYFQGNSAPDKSGLPSDRFSAERTGGSVSTLTIQRTQQEDSAVYLCASSFDADTQYFGPGTRLTVL.

V gene TRBV12-3 or TRBV12-4 combines with J gene TRBJ1-1; D call uncertain. The length of the CDR3 is 13 residues. The V and J ends lost 5 bases and 0 bases respectively, with 7 bases between them. CDR3 residues: CASSQSLNTEAFF. The CDR3 DNA is TGTGCCAGCAGTCAAAGCTTGAACACTGAAGCTTTCTTT.

V is TRBV7-9 and J is TRBJ2-6, with 12 bases aligning to TRBD2. Germline CDR1 SEHNR, CDR2 FQNEAQ (reference sequence). The V segment lost 5 bases and the J segment 2 bases; nucleotides outside the gene matches: 10. This CDR3 region has 19 residues. In DNA, the CDR3 is TGTGCCAGCAGCCCCAAGGCTAGCGGGAGGGCTGCTGGGGCCAACGTCCTGACTTTC. This translates into CASSPKASGRAAGANVLTF.

The CDR3 loop is CASSQDSGTGELFF. CDR3 nucleotides: TGTGCCAGCAGCCAAGATTCGGGGACCGGGGAGCTGTTTTTT. This sequence joins TRBV3-1 and TRBJ2-2; TRBD2 is a possible D gene (5 bases). The V end was cut by 0 bases, the J end by 5 bases, with 7 bases between. The CDR3 sequence is 14 residues long. Germline V gene data show CDR1 as LGHDT and CDR2 as YNNKEL (reference sequence).

The chain is built from TRBV12-3 or TRBV12-4 and TRBJ2-1; 14 bases line up with TRBD2. V lost 7 bases, J lost 2 bases, and 13 bases stayed unmatched. This CDR3 spans 19 amino acids. The chain's CDR3 is CASTPGLAGEWTAYNEQFF. For the CDR3, the DNA is TGTGCCAGCACCCCGGGACTAGCGGGAGAATGGACGGCCTACAATGAGCAGTTCTTC.